The T cell receptor beta chain described here comes from a study of T-cell memory formation after mild COVID-19. TCRdb reprocessed the 5' RACE reads with MiXCR, giving one entry per CDR3 protein. The sample shows 400,000 to 450,000 distinct CDR3 sequences, approximately 19% of them seen only once. Whole-study results and caveats: Among CD4+ contracting clones, most were CM and EM, and CD8+ ones EMRA.

CDR1 SGHTA and CDR2 FQGNSA come from the germline V gene. The length of the CDR3 is 12 residues. Trimming removed 1 base from V and 8 bases from J, with 6 bases in between. This clonotype was observed a handful of times. No antigen is known for it. The sequence came from a man aged 18 to 30 who had mild COVID-19 (a few samples of this study predate the infection). Cell type and time point are not known. The J gene is TRBJ2-1, the V gene TRBV7-2; D not certain. Sequenced sample: PBMCs or a T cell subset sorted from them (not recorded which). DNA for the CDR3: TGTGCCAGCAGCTTAGGCCCCCATGAGCAGTTCTTC. This translates into CASSLGPHEQFF.